A single sample is the source of the 16 T cell receptor beta chains below, sequenced in a study of T cell repertoires in cytomegalovirus infection. TCRdb re-called the reads with MiXCR, one entry per CDR3 protein. Among roughly 300,000 distinct CDR3 sequences listed, 8% to 9.5% were seen once. The sample was PBMCs. These TCRs come from a human donor in good health (CMV status not recorded). Some clones in this sample may be carry-over from other donors' samples.

There are many counts of this clonotype. This chain connects TRBV7-9 to TRBJ2-1, with TRBD2 identical over 14 bases. Germline CDR1 and CDR2: SEHNR and FQNEAQ (reference sequence). V was pared by 5 bases and J by 5 bases, with 11 bases of the junction left unmatched. The CDR3 has 18 amino acids. Here the CDR3 reads CASSEVWTSGRTNNEQFF. The CDR3 bases are TGTGCCAGCAGCGAGGTGTGGACTAGCGGGAGGACCAACAATGAGCAGTTCTTC.

This clonotype has just a few counts. V is TRBV7-9 and J is TRBJ1-4, with no clear D. Germline V gene lookup returns CDR1 SEHNR and CDR2 FQNEAQ (reference sequence). The CDR3 contains 14 residues. V lost 3 bases to trimming and J lost 7 bases, with 12 bases between them. The CDR3 is CASSFEIVGEKLFF. The DNA for the CDR3 is TGTGCCAGCAGCTTTGAGATTGTCGGTGAAAAACTGTTTTTT.

This clonotype turned up a few times. This sequence joins TRBV7-2 and TRBJ2-1; 12 nucleotides match TRBD2. Trimming removed 5 bases from V and 7 bases from J; junction bases left unmatched: 12. This CDR3 is 17 amino acids long. Germline CDR1 and CDR2: SGHTA and FQGNSA. In DNA, the CDR3 is TGTGCCAGCAGCCCCCGACTAGCGGGAGTGTGGGGGAATGAGCAGTTCTTC. This sequence encodes CASSPRLAGVWGNEQFF. Full variable domain (remainder filled in from reference TRBV7-2 and TRBJ2-1): GAGVSQSPSNKVTEKGKDVELRCDPISGHTALYWYRQSLGQGLEFLIYFQGNSAPDKSGLPSDRFSAERTGGSVSTLTIQRTQQEDSAVYLCASSPRLAGVWGNEQFFGPGTRLTVL.

A remark on this clonotype: A much larger clone sits a single nucleotide away, making a read error possible. V gene TRBV7-6 combines with J gene TRBJ2-7; D is ambiguous. This CDR3 is 14 amino acids long. Germline V gives CDR1 SGHVS, CDR2 FNYEAQ. CDR3 loop: CAGSPGPSSYEQYF. The CDR3 bases are TGTGCCGGCAGCCCCGGACCTAGCTCCTACGAGCAGTACTTC.

This clonotype has at least ten counts. The chain recombines TRBV12-3 or TRBV12-4 with TRBJ1-1; 8 positions agree with TRBD1. V lost 4 bases, J lost 8 bases, and 6 bases stayed unmatched. The CDR3 is 13 amino acids. The CDR3, as DNA: TGTGCCAGCAGTTGGTACCGGGACAGGGAAGCTTTCTTT. This sequence encodes CASSWYRDREAFF.

The J gene is TRBJ1-6, the V gene TRBV4-3; 7 nucleotides line up with TRBD1. V shed 2 bases, J shed 15 bases, and the junction held 13 bases outside the gene matches. The germline V gene encodes CDR1 LGHNA and CDR2 YSLEER. The CDR3 is 15 amino acids. The CDR3 nucleotides are TGCGCCAGCAGCCAACCCTCAGAACCGGGACAGCTCCTCCACTTT. Translation gives CASSQPSEPGQLLHF.

The chain links TRBV28 to TRBJ2-1, with TRBD2 matching 8 bases. Germline V gene lookup returns CDR1 MDHEN and CDR2 SYDVKM. Trimming removed 4 bases from V and 5 bases from J; junction bases left unmatched: 10. This CDR3 comprises 16 residues. The CDR3 coding sequence is TGTGCCAGCAGTTCCCCTACTAGCGGACCGAACAATGAGCAGTTCTTC. It is translated as CASSSPTSGPNNEQFF. The complete variable domain, with remaining parts taken from reference TRBV28 and TRBJ2-1, reads DVKVTQSSRYLVKRTGEKVFLECVQDMDHENMFWYRQDPGLGLRLIYFSYDVKMKEKGDIPEGYSVSREKKERFSLILESASTNQTSMYLCASSSPTSGPNNEQFFGPGTRLTVL.

This clonotype was counted at least ten times. The chain combines TRBV7-2 with TRBJ2-1; 8 bases align to TRBD2. Germline V gene sequence: CDR1 SGHTA, CDR2 FQGNSA. Trimming at V came to 3 bases and at J to 4 bases, leaving 8 bases not matched to a gene. This CDR3 region has 16 residues. CDR3 sequence (DNA): TGTGCCAGCAGCTTGGCAAGGGCTAGCGGGTACAATGAGCAGTTCTTC. Amino acid sequence: CASSLARASGYNEQFF.

This clonotype was seen a few times. The J gene is TRBJ2-5, the V gene TRBV25-1; D is possibly TRBD1 or TRBD2 (6 bases each). Germline V lookup: CDR1 MGHDK, CDR2 SYGVNS. V was cut by 2 bases and J by 5 bases, with 12 bases left in between. The CDR3 contains 14 residues. The CDR3 region is CASSERGLRETQYF. CDR3 sequence (DNA): TGTGCCAGCAGTGAACGGGGGCTCCGTGAGACCCAGTACTTC.

The sample holds a few counts of this clonotype. The rearrangement links TRBV19 to TRBJ1-5, with TRBD1 matching 7 bases. This CDR3 contains 16 residues. The V segment lost 7 bases and the J segment 2 bases; nucleotides outside the gene matches: 11. Per the germline V gene, CDR1 is LNHDA and CDR2 is SQIVND (reference sequence). CDR3 DNA: TGTGCCAGTAATACAGGGGCAAGCTCAGGCAATCAGCCCCAGCATTTT. Amino acid sequence: CASNTGASSGNQPQHF.

This clonotype was recorded at least ten times. The chain is built from TRBV7-2 and TRBJ2-1, with 12 bases fitting TRBD2. V was clipped by 6 bases and J by 7 bases; unmatched bases: 7. Germline V CDR1 and CDR2: SGHTA, FQGNSA. The CDR3 covers 15 residues. The CDR3 is CASRKLAGGYNEQFF. CDR3 coding DNA: TGTGCCAGCAGGAAACTAGCGGGAGGATATAATGAGCAGTTCTTC.

As concerns this clonotype: Possible read error: a much larger clone is one base away. The gene calls are TRBV28 and TRBJ1-1; tentatively, D is TRBD1 (6 bases). V was trimmed by 6 bases and J by 4 bases, leaving 15 bases between them. The CDR3 runs to 14 residues. Germline lookup yields CDR1 MDHEN and CDR2 SYDVKM. The CDR3 spells CASRWDKGGTEAFF. In DNA form, the CDR3 reads TGTGCCAGCAGGTGGGACAAGGGAGGCACTGAAGCTTTCTTT.

The V and J genes are TRBV20-1 and TRBJ2-5, with D possibly called TRBD1 or TRBD2 (5 bases each). V was cut by 7 bases and J by 4 bases, with 13 bases left in between. Per germline, CDR1 DFQATT and CDR2 SNEGSKA (reference sequence). The CDR3 has 12 residues. The CDR3 region is CSGEFQGETQYF. The DNA for the CDR3 is TGCAGTGGGGAGTTTCAGGGAGAGACCCAGTACTTC.

This clonotype was seen only a few times. The chain combines TRBV18 with TRBJ1-3; possibly TRBD1 for D (5 bases). The V gene's germline CDR1 is KGHSH and CDR2 LQKENI. V lost 0 bases and J 0 bases, leaving 6 bases between the germline ends. This CDR3 spans 15 amino acids. The chain's CDR3 is CASSPPTASGNTIYF. CDR3 DNA: TGTGCCAGCTCACCACCGACAGCCTCTGGAAACACCATATATTTT.

This clonotype was counted many times. J is TRBJ2-5 and V is TRBV7-6; no firm D call. Germline CDR1 reads SGHVS; CDR2 reads FNYEAQ. The CDR3 has 13 amino acids. V was shortened by 1 base and J by 13 bases, with 16 bases between the two germline ends. For the CDR3, the DNA is TGTGCCAGCAGCTTAGAAGCTGACGCAATCGGGTACTTC. This codes for CASSLEADAIGYF. Together with reference TRBV7-6 and TRBJ2-5, the CDR3 gives the full variable domain: GAGVSQSPRYKVTKRGQDVALRCDPISGHVSLYWYRQALGQGPEFLTYFNYEAQQDKSGLPNDRFSAERPEGSISTLTIQRTEQRDSAMYRCASSLEADAIGYFGPGTRLLVL.

This clonotype was detected ten times or more. The rearrangement links TRBV7-3 to TRBJ2-1; D may match TRBD1 or TRBD2 (6 bases each). Trimming removed 3 bases from V and 0 bases from J, with 12 bases in between. This CDR3 contains 16 residues. Germline V gene lookup returns CDR1 SGHTA and CDR2 FQGTGA. Written as DNA, the CDR3 is TGTGCCAGCAGCTTCCCGGGGGCAAGCTCCTACAATGAGCAGTTCTTC. Translating gives CASSFPGASSYNEQFF. Combining the CDR3 with reference TRBV7-3 and TRBJ2-1 gives the whole variable domain GAGVSQTPSNKVTEKGKYVELRCDPISGHTALYWYRQSLGQGPEFLIYFQGTGAADDSGLPNDRFFAVRPEGSVSTLKIQRTERGDSAVYLCASSFPGASSYNEQFFGPGTRLTVL.